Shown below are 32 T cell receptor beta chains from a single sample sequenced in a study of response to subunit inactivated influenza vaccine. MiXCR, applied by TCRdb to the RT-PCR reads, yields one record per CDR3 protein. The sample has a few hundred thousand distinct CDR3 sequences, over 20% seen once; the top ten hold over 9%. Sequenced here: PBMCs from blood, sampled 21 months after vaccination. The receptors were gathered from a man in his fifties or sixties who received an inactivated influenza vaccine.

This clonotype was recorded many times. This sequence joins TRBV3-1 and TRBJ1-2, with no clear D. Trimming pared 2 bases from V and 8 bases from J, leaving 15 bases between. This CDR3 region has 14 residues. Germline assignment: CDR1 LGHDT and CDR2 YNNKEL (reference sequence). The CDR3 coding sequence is TGTGCCAGCAGCCAACAGAGGACCAACGCGGGCTACACCTTC. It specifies CASSQQRTNAGYTF.

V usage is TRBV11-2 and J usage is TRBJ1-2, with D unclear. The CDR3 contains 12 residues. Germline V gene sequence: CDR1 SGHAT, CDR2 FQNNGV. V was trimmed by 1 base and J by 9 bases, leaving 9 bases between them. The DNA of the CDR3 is TGTGCCAGCAGCTTAGTCCGGCTAAGCTACACCTTC. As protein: CASSLVRLSYTF.

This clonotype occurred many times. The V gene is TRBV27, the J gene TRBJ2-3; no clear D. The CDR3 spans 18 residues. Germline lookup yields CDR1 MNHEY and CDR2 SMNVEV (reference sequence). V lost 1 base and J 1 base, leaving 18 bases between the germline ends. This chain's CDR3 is CASSLLASIMERTDTQYF. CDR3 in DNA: TGTGCCAGCAGTTTATTAGCTTCCATCATGGAGCGCACAGATACGCAGTATTTT.

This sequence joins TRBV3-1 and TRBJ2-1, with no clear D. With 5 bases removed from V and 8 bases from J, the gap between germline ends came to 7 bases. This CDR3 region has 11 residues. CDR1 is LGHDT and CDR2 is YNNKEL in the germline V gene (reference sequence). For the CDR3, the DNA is TGTGCCAGCAGCGAAGGTTATGAGCAGTTCTTC. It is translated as CASSEGYEQFF.

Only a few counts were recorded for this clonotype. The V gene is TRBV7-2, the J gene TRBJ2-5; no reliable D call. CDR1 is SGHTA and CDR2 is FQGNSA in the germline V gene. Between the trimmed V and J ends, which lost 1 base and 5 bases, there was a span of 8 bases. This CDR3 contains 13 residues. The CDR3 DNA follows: TGTGCCAGCAGCTTAGGCGAACTGGAGACCCAGTACTTC. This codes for CASSLGELETQYF.

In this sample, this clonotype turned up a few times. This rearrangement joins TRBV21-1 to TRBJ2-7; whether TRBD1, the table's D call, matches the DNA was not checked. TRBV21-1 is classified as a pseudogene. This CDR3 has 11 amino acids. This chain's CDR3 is CASRNRDEQYF. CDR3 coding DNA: TGTGCCAGCAGGAACAGGGACGAGCAGTACTTC.

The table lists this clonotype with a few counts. The CDR3 protein is CASSVLSDTEAFF. CDR3 coding DNA: TGTGCCAGCAGCGTCCTTAGCGACACTGAAGCTTTCTTT. The V gene is TRBV7-3, the J gene TRBJ1-1; D is uncertain. Trimming left V 5 bases short and J 3 bases short, with 10 bases between. This CDR3 comprises 13 residues. Germline V gene sequence: CDR1 SGHTA, CDR2 FQGTGA.

The CDR3 is CATSDSDRRLQETQYF. CDR3 nucleotides: TGTGCCACCAGTGATTCGGATAGACGCCTCCAAGAGACCCAGTACTTC. This chain joins TRBV24-1 and TRBJ2-5; D is unclear. CDR3 size: 16 residues. The germline V and J ends were trimmed by 2 bases and 1 base, with 13 bases remaining between them. CDR1 and CDR2 from the germline V gene are KGHDR and SFDVKD.

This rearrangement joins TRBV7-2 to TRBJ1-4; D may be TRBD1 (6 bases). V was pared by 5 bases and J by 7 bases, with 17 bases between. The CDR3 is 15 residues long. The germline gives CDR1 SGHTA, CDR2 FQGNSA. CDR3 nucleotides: TGTGCCAGCAGCCAAACCGGGACAATGAGTGAAAAACTGTTTTTT. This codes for CASSQTGTMSEKLFF.

The CDR3 sequence is CASTLLRGGLAGAGELFF. CDR3 DNA: TGTGCCAGCACCTTACTCAGAGGTGGGCTAGCGGGGGCCGGGGAGCTGTTTTTT. This sequence joins TRBV6-5 and TRBJ2-2; 10 nucleotides align to TRBD2. The CDR3 totals 18 residues. Trimming removed 7 bases from V and 6 bases from J; junction bases left unmatched: 17. Germline CDR1 MNHEY, CDR2 SVGAGI.

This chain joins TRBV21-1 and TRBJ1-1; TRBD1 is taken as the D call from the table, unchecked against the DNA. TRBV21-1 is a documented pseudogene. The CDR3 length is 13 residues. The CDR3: CASSNPPFTEAFF. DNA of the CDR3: TGTGCCAGCAGCAATCCCCCTTTTACTGAAGCTTTCTTT.

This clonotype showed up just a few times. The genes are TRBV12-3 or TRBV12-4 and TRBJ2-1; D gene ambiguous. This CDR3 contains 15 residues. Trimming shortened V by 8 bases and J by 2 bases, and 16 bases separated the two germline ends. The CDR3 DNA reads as TGTGCCAGCCAACCCTGGATGGGAACCTACAATGAGCAGTTCTTC. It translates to CASQPWMGTYNEQFF.

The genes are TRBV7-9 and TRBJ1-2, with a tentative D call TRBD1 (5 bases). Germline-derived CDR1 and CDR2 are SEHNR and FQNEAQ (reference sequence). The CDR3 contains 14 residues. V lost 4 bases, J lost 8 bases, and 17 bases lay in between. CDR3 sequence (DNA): TGTGCCAGCAGCTCCTCCGAGGGGCTGGGAGGCTACACCTTC. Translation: CASSSSEGLGGYTF.

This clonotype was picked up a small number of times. CDR3 DNA sequence: TGTGCCAGCAGCTTTTTCTATGACCGGGACACCTTGTCCTACGAGCAGTACTTC. Amino acid sequence: CASSFFYDRDTLSYEQYF. The rearrangement links TRBV5-5 to TRBJ2-7; perhaps TRBD1 as D (6 bases). V lost 2 bases and J 1 base, leaving 22 bases between the germline ends. Germline assignment: CDR1 SGHKS and CDR2 YYEKEE (reference sequence). The CDR3 runs 18 residues.

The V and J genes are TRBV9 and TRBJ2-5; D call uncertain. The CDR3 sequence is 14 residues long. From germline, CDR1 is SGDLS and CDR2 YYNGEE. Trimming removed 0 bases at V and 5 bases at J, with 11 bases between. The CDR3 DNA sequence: TGTGCCAGCAGCGTAGATCGGTCCGGCGAGACCCAGTACTTC. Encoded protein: CASSVDRSGETQYF.

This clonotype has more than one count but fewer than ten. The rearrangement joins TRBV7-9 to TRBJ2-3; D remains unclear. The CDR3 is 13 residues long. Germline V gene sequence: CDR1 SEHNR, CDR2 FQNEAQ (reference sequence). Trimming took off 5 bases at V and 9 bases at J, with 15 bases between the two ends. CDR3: CASSPAPRQTQYF. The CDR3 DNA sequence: TGTGCCAGCAGCCCTGCCCCGAGGCAGACGCAGTATTTT.

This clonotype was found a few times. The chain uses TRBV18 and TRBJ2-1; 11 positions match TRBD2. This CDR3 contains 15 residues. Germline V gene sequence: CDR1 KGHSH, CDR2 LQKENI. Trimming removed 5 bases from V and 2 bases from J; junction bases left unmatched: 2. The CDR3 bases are TGTGCCAGCTCAAAGACTAGCGGGACCTACAATGAGCAGTTCTTC. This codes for CASSKTSGTYNEQFF.

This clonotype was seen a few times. The CDR3 nucleotides are TGCAGTGCTAGCTACAGGGGAGGCTATGGCTACACCTTC. It yields the protein CSASYRGGYGYTF. The chain joins TRBV20-1 to TRBJ1-2; 7 bases are a match to TRBD1. CDR3 length: 13 amino acids. The V segment lost 3 bases and the J segment 4 bases; nucleotides outside the gene matches: 5. Germline values: CDR1 DFQATT, CDR2 SNEGSKA (reference sequence).

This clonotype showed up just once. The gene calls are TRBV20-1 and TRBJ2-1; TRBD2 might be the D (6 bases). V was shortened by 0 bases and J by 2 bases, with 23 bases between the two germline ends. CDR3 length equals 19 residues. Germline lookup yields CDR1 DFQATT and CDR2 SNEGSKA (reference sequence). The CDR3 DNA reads TGCAGTGCTAGAGATCTCCGGGTCGCCGCTAGCGAAGCCTACAATGAGCAGTTCTTC. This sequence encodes CSARDLRVAASEAYNEQFF.

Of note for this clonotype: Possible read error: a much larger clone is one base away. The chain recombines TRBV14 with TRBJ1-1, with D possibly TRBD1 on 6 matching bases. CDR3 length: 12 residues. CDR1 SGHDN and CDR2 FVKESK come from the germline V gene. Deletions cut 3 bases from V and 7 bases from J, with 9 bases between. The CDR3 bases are TGTGCCAGCAGCCAGGGGGCCGGTGAAGCTTTCTTT. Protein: CASSQGAGEAFF.

The CDR3 DNA follows: TGTGCCAGCTCACCAAATTCTCAGGGTCCGAACACTGAAGCTTTCTTT. This translates into CASSPNSQGPNTEAFF. The J gene is TRBJ1-1, the V gene TRBV18, with D maybe TRBD1 (5 bases). Trimming removed 2 bases at V and 1 base at J, with 14 bases between. This CDR3 has 16 amino acids. Germline CDR1 is KGHSH and CDR2 is LQKENI.

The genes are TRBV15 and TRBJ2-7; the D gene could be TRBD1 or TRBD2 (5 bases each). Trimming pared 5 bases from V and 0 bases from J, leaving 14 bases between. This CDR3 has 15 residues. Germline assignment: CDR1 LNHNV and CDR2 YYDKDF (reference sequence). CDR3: CATSGGTGTSYEQYF. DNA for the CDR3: TGTGCCACCAGCGGGGGAACAGGAACCTCCTACGAGCAGTACTTC. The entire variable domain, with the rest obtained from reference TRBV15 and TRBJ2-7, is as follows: DAMVIQNPRYQVTQFGKPVTLSCSQTLNHNVMYWYQQKSSQAPKLLFHYYDKDFNNEADTPDNFQSRRPNTSFCFLDIRSPGLGDTAMYLCATSGGTGTSYEQYFGPGTRLTVT.

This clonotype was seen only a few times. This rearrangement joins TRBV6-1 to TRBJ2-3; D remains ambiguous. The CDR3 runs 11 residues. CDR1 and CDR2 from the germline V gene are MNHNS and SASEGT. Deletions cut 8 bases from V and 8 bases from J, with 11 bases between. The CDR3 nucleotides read TGTGCCAGCTTTGCGGAATTTACGCAGTATTTT. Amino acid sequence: CASFAEFTQYF.

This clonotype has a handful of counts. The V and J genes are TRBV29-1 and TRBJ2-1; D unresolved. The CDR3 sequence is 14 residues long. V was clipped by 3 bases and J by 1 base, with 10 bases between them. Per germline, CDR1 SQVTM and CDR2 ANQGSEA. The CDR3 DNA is TGCAGCGTTGAGCAGGACCAGTCCTACAATGAGCAGTTCTTC. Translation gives CSVEQDQSYNEQFF.

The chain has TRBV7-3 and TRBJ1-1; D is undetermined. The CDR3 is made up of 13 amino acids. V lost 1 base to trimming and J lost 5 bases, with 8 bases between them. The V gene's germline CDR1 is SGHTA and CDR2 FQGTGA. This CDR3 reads CASSLNYQTEAFF. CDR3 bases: TGTGCCAGCAGCTTAAATTATCAGACTGAAGCTTTCTTT.

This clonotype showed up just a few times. CDR3 protein: CASSLQGQALWDTEAFF. CDR3 bases: TGTGCCAGCAGCTTACAAGGACAGGCACTCTGGGACACTGAAGCTTTCTTT. This chain uses TRBV7-2 with TRBJ1-1, with TRBD1 matching over 7 bases. The CDR3 is 17 amino acids. J gave up 3 bases and V 2 bases, and 12 bases lay outside the gene matches. The germline V gene has CDR1 SGHTA and CDR2 FQGNSA.

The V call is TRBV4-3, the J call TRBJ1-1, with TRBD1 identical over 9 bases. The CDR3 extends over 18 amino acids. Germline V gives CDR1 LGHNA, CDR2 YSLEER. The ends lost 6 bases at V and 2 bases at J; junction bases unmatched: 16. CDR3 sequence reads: CASSLRAGTGTGNTEAFF. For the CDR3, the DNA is TGCGCCAGCAGTCTCCGGGCCGGGACAGGGACGGGCAACACTGAAGCTTTCTTT.

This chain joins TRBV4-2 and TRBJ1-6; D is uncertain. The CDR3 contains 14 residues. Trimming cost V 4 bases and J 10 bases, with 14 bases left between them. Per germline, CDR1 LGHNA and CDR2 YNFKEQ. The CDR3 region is CASSPEIISSPLHF. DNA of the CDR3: TGTGCCAGCAGCCCCGAGATTATCTCCTCACCCCTCCACTTT.

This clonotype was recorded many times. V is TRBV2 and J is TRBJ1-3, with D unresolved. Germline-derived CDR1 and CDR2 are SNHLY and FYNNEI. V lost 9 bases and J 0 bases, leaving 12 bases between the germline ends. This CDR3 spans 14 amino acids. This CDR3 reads CASKNRDSGNTIYF. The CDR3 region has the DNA TGTGCCAGTAAGAACAGAGACTCTGGAAACACCATATATTTT.

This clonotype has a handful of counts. The CDR3: CASSQERGQGYYGYTF. The DNA for the CDR3 is TGCGCCAGCAGCCAAGAGCGAGGACAGGGGTACTATGGCTACACCTTC. The chain employs TRBV4-3 and TRBJ1-2; TRBD1 matches at 9 bases. Germline CDR1 is LGHNA and CDR2 is YSLEER. Unmatched junction bases numbered 5, after V lost 0 bases and J lost 3 bases. The CDR3 runs 16 residues.

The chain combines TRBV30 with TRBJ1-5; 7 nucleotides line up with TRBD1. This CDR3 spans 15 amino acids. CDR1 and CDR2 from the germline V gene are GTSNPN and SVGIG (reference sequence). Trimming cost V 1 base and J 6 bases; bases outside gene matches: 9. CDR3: CAWSAHSGGFQPQHF. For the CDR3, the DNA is TGTGCCTGGAGTGCCCACTCAGGGGGGTTTCAGCCCCAGCATTTT.

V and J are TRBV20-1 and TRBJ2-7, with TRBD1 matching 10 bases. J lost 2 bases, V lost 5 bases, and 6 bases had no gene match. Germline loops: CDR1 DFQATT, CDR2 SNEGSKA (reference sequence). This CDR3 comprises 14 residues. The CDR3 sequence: CSALRQGATYEQYF. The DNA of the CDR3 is TGCAGTGCTTTAAGACAGGGGGCGACCTACGAGCAGTACTTC.